The 9 T cell receptor beta chains given below trace back to one sample, sequenced in a study of blood T cell repertoires in COVID-19. Generated by immunoSEQ multiplex PCR, the TCRdb table keeps only in-frame clones and is missing some. The sample gives about 74,000 clones, around 85% of which show up once; more than 20% is in the top ten. The sample taken for sequencing was peripheral blood. The receptors were sampled from a man in his fifties or sixties with acute or convalescent COVID-19.

This clone was observed once. This chain joins TRBV6-5 and TRBJ2-1; D is ambiguous. The CDR3 runs to 16 residues. CDR1 is MNHEY, CDR2 SVGAGI, per germline. Trimming pared 2 bases from V and 0 bases from J, leaving 11 bases between. The CDR3 DNA follows: TGTGCCAGCAGTTACCTTAGCCTGGGCTCCTACAATGAGCAGTTCTTC. It encodes CASSYLSLGSYNEQFF.

V gene TRBV6-5 combines with J gene TRBJ2-1, with 10 bases matching TRBD1. Trimming cost V 2 bases and J 6 bases; bases outside gene matches: 1. There are 14 residues in the CDR3. CDR1 MNHEY and CDR2 SVGAGI come from the germline V gene. The CDR3 spells CASSYGTGANEQFF. The CDR3 DNA reads as TGTGCCAGCAGTTACGGGACAGGGGCCAATGAGCAGTTCTTC.

This chain links TRBV7-8 with TRBJ2-2, with 7 bases lining up with TRBD2. This CDR3 has 16 amino acids. The J segment lost 3 bases and the V segment lost 5 bases, leaving 9 bases of the junction unmatched. Germline V CDR1 and CDR2: SGHVS, FQNEAQ. The CDR3 DNA reads as TGTGCCAGCAGCCGGCCGACTAGCTCGGACACCGGGGAGCTGTTTTTT. It is translated as CASSRPTSSDTGELFF.

The CDR3, as DNA: TGTGCCAGCAGCCCCCAGGGGACCCTAGAAGAAGCTTTCTTT. This encodes CASSPQGTLEEAFF. The V call is TRBV19, the J call TRBJ1-1, with D possibly being TRBD1 (6 bases). CDR1 is LNHDA and CDR2 is SQIVND in the germline V gene (reference sequence). The ends were cut back, 9 bases at V and 8 bases at J, with 22 bases in the middle. CDR3 length: 14 residues.

The chain employs TRBV21-1 and TRBJ2-6; the D call TRBD1 from the table was never checked on the DNA. TRBV21-1 is recorded as a pseudogene. The CDR3 spans 22 residues. In DNA form, the CDR3 reads TGTGCCAGCAGCAATATCACGGGACAGGCCCTTATGGTCTCCTCTGGGGCCAACGTCCTGACTTTC. Translated, it gives CASSNITGQALMVSSGANVLTF.

V usage is TRBV2 and J usage is TRBJ1-3; D unresolved. The V and J ends lost 5 bases and 4 bases respectively, with 6 bases between them. Germline V gene lookup returns CDR1 SNHLY and CDR2 FYNNEI. The CDR3 loop spans 12 amino acids. CDR3: CASSHPGNTIYF. CDR3 coding DNA: TGTGCCAGCAGTCATCCCGGAAACACCATATATTTT. The full variable domain, with the rest looked up from reference TRBV2 and TRBJ1-3, is EPEVTQTPSHQVTQMGQEVILRCVPISNHLYFYWYRQILGQKVEFLVSFYNNEISEKSEIFDDQFSVERPDGSNFTLKIRSTKLEDSAMYFCASSHPGNTIYFGEGSWLTVV.

This clone was counted between two and nine times. The V and J genes are TRBV29-1 and TRBJ1-5; 10 nucleotides line up with TRBD1. The V and J ends lost 6 bases and 3 bases, in that order; junction bases with no gene match: 8. The CDR3 runs to 15 residues. Germline V CDR1 and CDR2: SQVTM, ANQGSEA. This chain's CDR3 is CSVLTGGGLNQPQHF. The CDR3 DNA is TGCAGCGTCCTGACAGGGGGCGGCCTCAATCAGCCCCAGCATTTT. Based on the CDR3 plus reference TRBV29-1 and TRBJ1-5, the full variable domain is SAVISQKPSRDICQRGTSLTIQCQVDSQVTMMFWYRQQPGQSLTLIATANQGSEATYESGFVIDKFPISRPNLTFSTLTVSNMSPEDSSIYLCSVLTGGGLNQPQHFGDGTRLSIL.

This chain joins TRBV11-1 and TRBJ1-1; D possibly corresponds to TRBD1 (6 bases). V was shortened by 5 bases and J by 1 base, with 14 bases between the two germline ends. Looked up from germline, CDR1 is SGHAT and CDR2 is FQDESV (reference sequence). This CDR3 has 15 residues. The CDR3 DNA is TGTGCCAGCAGCATGGACAGAACCGGGAACACTGAAGCTTTCTTT. As protein: CASSMDRTGNTEAFF.

V is TRBV5-5 and J is TRBJ1-1; 8 positions agree with TRBD1. From germline, CDR1 is SGHKS and CDR2 YYEKEE (reference sequence). V trimming: 2 bases; J trimming: 1 base; junction bases outside the gene matches: 7. The CDR3 contains 16 residues. The CDR3 region is CASSLDRGAENTEAFF. The CDR3 DNA reads as TGTGCCAGCAGCTTAGACAGGGGTGCCGAGAACACTGAAGCTTTCTTT.